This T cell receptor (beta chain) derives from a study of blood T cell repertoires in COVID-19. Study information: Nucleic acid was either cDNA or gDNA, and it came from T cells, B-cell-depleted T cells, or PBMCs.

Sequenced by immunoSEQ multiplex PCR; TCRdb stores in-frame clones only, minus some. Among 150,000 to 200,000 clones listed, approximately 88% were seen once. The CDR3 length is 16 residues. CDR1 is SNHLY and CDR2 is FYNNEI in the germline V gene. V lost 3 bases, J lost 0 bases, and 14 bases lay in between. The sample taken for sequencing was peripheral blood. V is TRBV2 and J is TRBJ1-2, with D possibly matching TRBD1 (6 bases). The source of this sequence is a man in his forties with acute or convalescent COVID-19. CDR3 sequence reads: CASSEQTGLTNYGYTF. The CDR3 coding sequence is TGTGCCAGCAGTGAGCAGACAGGCCTGACTAACTATGGCTACACCTTC. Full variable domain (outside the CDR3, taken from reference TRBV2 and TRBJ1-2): EPEVTQTPSHQVTQMGQEVILRCVPISNHLYFYWYRQILGQKVEFLVSFYNNEISEKSEIFDDQFSVERPDGSNFTLKIRSTKLEDSAMYFCASSEQTGLTNYGYTFGSGTRLTVV.